This T cell receptor (beta chain) comes out of a study of cytomegalovirus exposure and HLA in healthy donors. Whole-study findings and limits: Rare TCR sequences dominated, though some public TCRs recurred in many donors. CMV serostatus was the only recorded immune exposure for donors.

Trimming removed 4 bases at V and 2 bases at J, with 21 bases between. CDR1 is SGHDN, CDR2 FVKESK, per germline. This CDR3 is 17 amino acids long. Regarding this clone: Its cognate antigen is unknown.

PCR was performed using 60 Vbeta and 13 Jbeta primers. This table comes from immunoSEQ multiplex PCR, and its TCRdb copy is limited to in-frame clones, with some not included. The data hold 77,000 or so clones, with 75% to 85% observed a single time. This receptor was taken from a man between 65 and 85 years old in good health and CMV-seropositive. The chain carries TRBV14 and TRBJ2-7; D is possibly TRBD1 (5 bases). The sequenced material came from PBMCs. CDR3 sequence reads: CASSRGARELFPYEQYF. CDR3 DNA: TGTGCCAGCAGCCGTGGGGCCAGGGAACTGTTTCCCTACGAGCAGTACTTC.